The next 18 T cell receptor beta chains were all read from a single sample in a study of cytomegalovirus exposure and HLA in healthy donors. With 60 Vbeta and 13 Jbeta primers, the PCR was carried out. This table comes from immunoSEQ multiplex PCR, and its TCRdb copy is limited to in-frame clones, with some not included. The sample lists 110,000 to 150,000 clones, 70% to 85% occurring once. Input material: PBMCs. Receptor source: a woman between 55 and 75 years old in good health and CMV-seropositive.

The rearrangement joins TRBV7-9 to TRBJ2-3, with a possible D match to TRBD2 (7 bases). Germline assignment: CDR1 SEHNR and CDR2 FQNEAQ (reference sequence). V was pared by 5 bases and J by 2 bases, with 20 bases between. The CDR3 runs 17 residues. CDR3 loop: CASSPSWGGGHTDTQYF. The CDR3 nucleotides read TGTGCCAGCAGCCCCAGTTGGGGCGGGGGACACACAGATACGCAGTATTTT.

The chain combines TRBV28 with TRBJ2-4; 8 bases fit TRBD1. The CDR3 is 15 amino acids. V was clipped by 8 bases and J by 2 bases; unmatched bases: 8. Germline-derived CDR1 and CDR2 are MDHEN and SYDVKM. The CDR3 reads CASRGTGSPKNIQYF. As DNA, the CDR3 is TGTGCCAGCCGCGGGACAGGTTCGCCCAAAAACATTCAGTACTTC.

The chain joins TRBV6-1 to TRBJ2-3; D possibly corresponds to TRBD2 (5 bases). This CDR3 contains 14 residues. Per the germline V gene, CDR1 is MNHNS and CDR2 is SASEGT. V shed 7 bases and J shed 1 base, with 12 bases lying between them. CDR3 nucleotide sequence: TGTGCCAGCATTAAGGACTGGGGCACAGATACGCAGTATTTT. Protein sequence: CASIKDWGTDTQYF.

CDR3 DNA sequence: TGTGCCAGCAGTGAGGGGGCCAGGGGTAACGATGAAGCTTTCTTT. Its translation: CASSEGARGNDEAFF. The chain joins TRBV2 to TRBJ1-1; a possible D gene is TRBD1 (6 bases). Germline loops: CDR1 SNHLY, CDR2 FYNNEI. Trimming took 3 bases from V and 7 from J, leaving 18 bases between them. The CDR3 is 15 amino acids.

This sequence joins TRBV7-9 and TRBJ2-5; possibly TRBD1 for D (6 bases). The CDR3 is made up of 15 amino acids. The germline gives CDR1 SEHNR, CDR2 FQNEAQ (reference sequence). V lost 4 bases and J 2 bases, leaving 14 bases between the germline ends. CDR3 region: CASSSFSGQQETQYF. The DNA for the CDR3 is TGTGCCAGCAGCTCCTTCTCGGGACAACAAGAGACCCAGTACTTC.

CDR3 sequence reads: CASSLLAEETQYF. The CDR3 nucleotides are TGTGCCAGCAGCTTATTAGCAGAAGAGACCCAGTACTTC. V is TRBV7-3 and J is TRBJ2-5; D call uncertain. The CDR3 covers 13 residues. Deletions cut 2 bases from V and 3 bases from J, with 7 bases between. Germline V gene data show CDR1 as SGHTA and CDR2 as FQGTGA. The variable domain in full, with the rest retrieved from reference TRBV7-3 and TRBJ2-5, is GAGVSQTPSNKVTEKGKYVELRCDPISGHTALYWYRQSLGQGPEFLIYFQGTGAADDSGLPNDRFFAVRPEGSVSTLKIQRTERGDSAVYLCASSLLAEETQYFGPGTRLLVL.

This clone was observed a few times. This chain links TRBV13 with TRBJ2-4; the match to TRBD2 covers 9 bases. CDR1 is PRHDT, CDR2 FYEKMQ, per germline (reference sequence). V was pared by 4 bases and J by 1 base, with 8 bases of the junction left unmatched. The CDR3 has 17 residues. CDR3 nucleotide sequence: TGTGCCAGCAGCTATGCGGGAGGGCCGGGGGCCAAAAACATTCAGTACTTC. It translates to CASSYAGGPGAKNIQYF.

The V and J genes are TRBV6-5 and TRBJ2-5, with a tentative D call TRBD2 (6 bases). Trimming cost V 2 bases and J 5 bases, with 12 bases left between them. Looked up from germline, CDR1 is MNHEY and CDR2 is SVGAGI. This CDR3 has 14 residues. In DNA, the CDR3 is TGTGCCAGCAGTTACCAGACTAGTTCGGAGACCCAGTACTTC. Its protein is CASSYQTSSETQYF.

This clone was detected once. This chain uses TRBV9 with TRBJ2-1, with D possibly matching TRBD2 (5 bases). This CDR3 comprises 15 residues. Germline CDR1 and CDR2: SGDLS and YYNGEE. The ends were cut back, 5 bases at V and 0 bases at J, with 12 bases in the middle. The CDR3 loop is CASSLLSGSYNEQFF. Written as DNA, the CDR3 is TGTGCCAGCAGTCTACTGAGCGGCTCCTACAATGAGCAGTTCTTC.

The CDR3 DNA reads TGTGCCAGCAGCTTGGGCGGTGGGAGGCCTGGAAGTGGTGAAAAACTGTTTTTT. Amino acid sequence: CASSLGGGRPGSGEKLFF. The chain joins TRBV7-9 to TRBJ1-4, with D unresolved. The CDR3 is 18 amino acids. The ends were cut back, 3 bases at V and 7 bases at J, with 24 bases in the middle. CDR1 SEHNR and CDR2 FQNEAQ come from the germline V gene (reference sequence).

In regard to this clone: The junction and the germline gene differ at one end; a read error may be behind it. This chain uses TRBV7-7 with TRBJ2-1; D is possibly TRBD2 (5 bases). The CDR3 has 14 amino acids. The germline V gene encodes CDR1 SSHAT and CDR2 FNYEAQ (reference sequence). The chain's CDR3 is CASSFKAVDNEQFF. CDR3 sequence (DNA): TGTGCTAGCAGCTTCAAAGCGGTAGACAATGAGCAGTTCTTC.

For the CDR3, the DNA is TGTGCCAGCAGCGAAACAGTGAACACTGAAGCTTTCTTT. Amino acids: CASSETVNTEAFF. V usage is TRBV6-5 and J usage is TRBJ1-1; the D is unclear. The germline V and J ends were trimmed by 6 bases and 0 bases, with 8 bases remaining between them. This CDR3 region has 13 residues. Germline CDR1 and CDR2: MNHEY and SVGAGI.

CDR3 region: CAISLAGGETQYF. The DNA of the CDR3 is TGTGCCATCAGTCTAGCGGGAGGTGAGACCCAGTACTTC. The chain employs TRBV10-3 and TRBJ2-5; TRBD2 aligns across 11 bases. Germline V lookup: CDR1 ENHRY, CDR2 SYGVKD. This CDR3 comprises 13 residues. V shed 5 bases and J 5 bases; nucleotides not matched to a gene: 1.

The rearrangement joins TRBV10-3 to TRBJ2-3; D ambiguous. V lost 6 bases and J lost 5, with 6 bases in between. This CDR3 is 11 amino acids long. Germline CDR1 and CDR2: ENHRY and SYGVKD. This chain's CDR3 is CAIRQQDTQYF. In DNA, the CDR3 is TGTGCCATCAGGCAACAAGATACGCAGTATTTT.

This rearrangement joins TRBV7-2 to TRBJ2-7, with D possibly being TRBD2 (5 bases). The CDR3 extends over 15 amino acids. The V gene lost 1 base and the J gene lost 4 bases, with 14 bases spanning the gap. CDR1 and CDR2 (germline): SGHTA, FQGNSA. CDR3 sequence reads: CASSLDPSRGYEQYF. CDR3 nucleotide sequence: TGTGCCAGCAGCTTAGATCCTAGCCGCGGTTACGAGCAGTACTTC.

The chain combines TRBV4-3 with TRBJ2-3, with a tentative D call TRBD1 (6 bases). The CDR3 length is 17 residues. Germline assignment: CDR1 LGHNA and CDR2 YSLEER. The germline V and J ends were trimmed by 1 base and 9 bases, with 23 bases remaining between them. The CDR3 region is CASSQGPSGPQRGTQYF. The DNA of the CDR3 is TGCGCCAGCAGCCAAGGCCCAAGCGGTCCTCAAAGGGGGACGCAGTATTTT.

The CDR3 here is CASSLRPSTPGEQYF. The CDR3 nucleotides are TGTGCCAGCAGCTTAAGGCCCTCCACCCCGGGAGAGCAGTACTTC. The chain links TRBV7-2 to TRBJ2-7; TRBD2 might be the D (5 bases). V lost 2 bases and J 7 bases, leaving 18 bases between the germline ends. The CDR3 covers 15 residues. Germline V gene lookup returns CDR1 SGHTA and CDR2 FQGNSA.

This rearrangement joins TRBV13 to TRBJ2-1; 7 nucleotides align to TRBD1. This CDR3 contains 14 residues. V gave up 5 bases and J gave up 8 bases; unmatched junction bases: 9. CDR1 is PRHDT and CDR2 is FYEKMQ in the germline V gene (reference sequence). CDR3 amino acids: CASSNGQGVDEQFF. The CDR3 nucleotides read TGTGCCAGCAGCAACGGGCAGGGGGTCGATGAGCAGTTCTTC.